This TCR beta chain was recorded in a study of identical twins. This clonotype has more than one count but fewer than ten. The target antigen is unknown. Sequence at one end of the junction differs from germline and may be a read error. Study-level findings and limits: Memory repertoires lacked the insertion deficit that abundant cord blood beta clonotypes showed. Out-of-frame alpha sequences common to twins exhibited a surplus of low generation probability.

MiXCR, run by TCRdb on the 5' RACE reads, gives a single entry per CDR3 protein. The data contain roughly 480,000 distinct CDR3 sequences, approximately 25% of them singletons. This sample was shared with a second study, whose subject was T cells expressing NK-cell markers.

Sequencing was carried out using CD4+ T cells sorted from blood. This clonotype was obtained from a woman younger than 35 in good health.

Written as DNA, the CDR3 is TGTTGTGCCGGGACTAGTTCTTTCTTC. It codes for CCAGTSSFF. This chain connects TRBV29-1 to TRBJ2-1; the match to TRBD2 covers 8 bases. In germline, CDR1 is SQVTM, CDR2 ANQGSEA. CDR3 length: 9 residues.